The clone carrying this TCR beta chain has a handful of counts. The data derive from a study of blood T cell repertoires in COVID-19. At the level of the study: PBMCs, B-cell-depleted T cells, or T cells were the source of the cDNA or gDNA that made up the material.

As handled by the study authors: Reference gene primer amplification gave nucleated cell count estimates. Some clones are missing from TCRdb's copy, which holds only in-frame ones; the method was immunoSEQ multiplex PCR. That table furnishes V, J and clone size, whereas the DNA furnished D and trimming. The sample shows about 82,000 clones, 75% to 90% of them seen only once. Participants, about 18 to 90 years old, spanned around 25 US areas. The germline gives CDR1 SNHLY, CDR2 FYNNEI. CDR3 length: 15 residues. Trimming removed 5 bases at V and 0 bases at J, with 14 bases between. J is TRBJ2-7 and V is TRBV2, with D tentatively TRBD2 (7 bases). Material: PBMCs or T cells enriched from blood (not recorded which). This TCR was sampled from a woman aged 50 to 60 with acute COVID-19. CDR3 protein: CASSTGGRISYEQYF. The CDR3 bases are TGTGCCAGCAGTACCGGGGGGCGAATCTCCTACGAGCAGTACTTC.